These T cell receptor beta chains were read from a single sample in a study of T cells in Graves' hyperthyroidism and ophthalmopathy. TCRdb analysed the multiplex PCR reads with MiXCR anew, one entry per CDR3 protein. The sample carries roughly 840,000 distinct CDR3 sequences, roughly 40% recorded once. Sequencing used blood. Source of these receptors: a man younger than 35 with Graves' hyperthyroidism. Each CDR3 is given with its conserved first and last residue. A D gene is named only where the DNA matches it firmly. A row's size may be missing; if present it is once, few, many or a size class.

D | J | V | size | DNA | CDR3
TRBD1 | TRBJ1-1 | TRBV19 | few | TGTGCCAGTAGTACCGGACAGGGCATGAACACTGAAGCTTTCTTT | CASSTGQGMNTEAFF
TRBD1 | TRBJ1-2 | TRBV7-2 | many | TGTGCCAGCAGCCCCTGGACAGGGTATGGCTACACCTTC | CASSPWTGYGYTF
. | TRBJ1-1 | TRBV7-9 | many | TGTGCCAGCAGCTTAGTCTTGGGTGGGACTGAAGCTTTCTTT | CASSLVLGGTEAFF
. | TRBJ1-5 | TRBV2 | . | TGTGCCAGCCAACCGGGACTGTGTAGCAATCAGCCCCAGCATTTT | CASQPGLCSNQPQHF
. | TRBJ2-7 | TRBV19 | many | TGTGCCACCCTTAGCGAGGGTGGCGAGCAGTACTTC | CATLSEGGEQYF
. | TRBJ1-2 | TRBV7-9 | . | TGTGCCAGCAGCCCAGCCCCGACACCCTCCTATGGCTACACCTTC | CASSPAPTPSYGYTF
. | TRBJ1-2 | TRBV6-1 | few | TGTGCCAGCAGTGAAATATTGGACTATGGCTACACCTTC | CASSEILDYGYTF
TRBD1 | TRBJ1-1 | TRBV5-1 | few | TGCGCCAGCAGCTTTGGGGACAGGGGAACTTTCTTT | CASSFGDRGTFF
. | TRBJ1-1 | TRBV16 | . | TGTGCCAGCAGCCAATCGTTTCCAGCTGAAGCTTTCTTT | CASSQSFPAEAFF
. | TRBJ1-5 | TRBV27 | few | TGTGCCAGCAGGAGGGGAAGTCAGCCCCAGCATTTT | CASRRGSQPQHF
. | TRBJ1-5 | TRBV2 | many | TGTGCCAGCAGTGAAGAAGGGGACAATCAGCCCCAGCATTTT | CASSEEGDNQPQHF
. | TRBJ2-7 | TRBV6-1 | . | TGTGCCAGCAGTCCCCAGGTGGACTCCTACGAGCAGTACTTC | CASSPQVDSYEQYF
TRBD2 | TRBJ2-7 | TRBV4-1 | . | TGTGCCAGCAGCCAAGCCGGGGGGGTCTACGAGCAGTACTTC | CASSQAGGVYEQYF
TRBD1 | TRBJ2-7 | TRBV29-1 | . | TGCAGCGCTCAACGGGGGACAGGGGGCCCCTACGAGCAGTACTTC | CSAQRGTGGPYEQYF
. | TRBJ1-2 | TRBV5-1 | few | TGCGCCAGCAGCCCCGGCGAGGCTAACTATGGCTACACCTTC | CASSPGEANYGYTF
. | TRBJ2-7 | TRBV14 | . | TGTGCCAGCAGCCGCTGGGGCGCTGGGGCAGGCTACGAGCAGTACTTC | CASSRWGAGAGYEQYF
TRBD2 | TRBJ2-7 | TRBV20-1 | . | TGCAGTTACTCTCGGGAGGGGAGGGAGCAGTACTTC | CSYSREGREQYF
. | TRBJ2-2 | TRBV13 | . | TGTGCCAGCAGCTTGAAGGGTGCGACCGGGGAGCTGTTTTTT | CASSLKGATGELFF
. | TRBJ1-2 | TRBV2 | many | TGTGCCAGCAGGGACGACTGGGGGGGGCAAGGTGGCTACACCTTC | CASRDDWGGQGGYTF
. | TRBJ1-3 | TRBV2 | many | TGTGCCAGCAGTGAAACGCGGGTCTTCTCTGGAAACACCATATATTTT | CASSETRVFSGNTIYF
. | TRBJ2-5 | TRBV6-1 | . | TGTGCCAGCAGTCCGGGACCAAGAAGGGAGACCCAGTACTTC | CASSPGPRRETQYF
. | TRBJ1-1 | TRBV25-1 | many | TGTGCCAGCAGTGAATGGGGGGACGGCACTGAAGCTTTCTTT | CASSEWGDGTEAFF
. | TRBJ2-7 | TRBV14 | few | TGTGCCAGCAGCCATGGCGGGACTTGGGAGCAGTACTTC | CASSHGGTWEQYF
. | TRBJ2-5 | TRBV9 | . | TGTGCCAGCAGCCGCCGCGTAGTTGGCGTGGAGACCCAGTACTTC | CASSRRVVGVETQYF
. | TRBJ2-6 | TRBV5-1 | few | TGCGCCAGCAGCCCGGTTGATTGGGTCTCTGGGGCCAACGTCCTGACTTTC | CASSPVDWVSGANVLTF
TRBD1 | TRBJ1-2 | TRBV25-1 | . | TGTGCCAGCAGCGAGACAGGGTTCAATGGCTACACCTTC | CASSETGFNGYTF
. | TRBJ2-7 | TRBV7-8 | . | TGTGCCAGCTCACCCCGACAGGAGAACTACGAGCAGTACTTC | CASSPRQENYEQYF
. | TRBJ2-7 | TRBV2 | . | TGTGCCTCCCGAGGGGGGGCCGACGAGCGGTACTTC | CASRGGADERYF
TRBD1 | TRBJ1-3 | TRBV20-1 | . | TGCAGTGCTGCAGGGGGGTCTGGAAACACCATATATTTT | CSAAGGSGNTIYF
. | TRBJ2-7 | TRBV7-9 | . | TGCGCCAGCAGCCAAGAGGGGCAGGGCTACGAGCAGTACTTC | CASSQEGQGYEQYF
. | TRBJ1-1 | TRBV19 | few | TGTGCCAGTACCTCGGGGGCGGCGACGAACCGAGCTTTCTTT | CASTSGAATNRAFF
TRBD2 | TRBJ2-5 | TRBV19 | . | TGTGCTCCTCTGACTAGCGGGACAGGAGAGACCCAGTACTTC | CAPLTSGTGETQYF
TRBD1 | TRBJ2-5 | TRBV24-1 | . | TGTGCCACCAGCTCGACAGGGCCAGAGACCCAGTACTTC | CATSSTGPETQYF
TRBD1 | TRBJ1-1 | TRBV6-5 | . | TGTGCCAGCAAGCAGGGACAGGGGTCTGAAGCTTTCTTT | CASKQGQGSEAFF
. | TRBJ1-1 | TRBV9 | . | TGTGCCAGCAGCCCATTAGTCGAACTGAACACTGAAGCTTTCTTT | CASSPLVELNTEAFF
TRBD1 | TRBJ1-4 | TRBV10-3 | . | TGTGCCATCAGACCCGGGACAGTGGTGAAACTGTTTTTT | CAIRPGTVVKLFF
. | TRBJ1-4 | TRBV7-9 | . | TGTGCCAGCAGCTTAGTTCAGGGTAACGAAAAACTGTTTTTT | CASSLVQGNEKLFF
. | TRBJ2-7 | TRBV5-1 | few | TGTGCCAGCAGCCAGATGACAGACTACCTCTCCTACGAGCAGTACTTC | CASSQMTDYLSYEQYF
. | TRBJ2-7 | TRBV7-8 | many | TGTGCCAGCAGCCCCGACAGGTCCGAGCAGTACTTC | CASSPDRSEQYF
. | TRBJ2-7 | TRBV9 | . | TGTGCCAGCTCACCCCCAGATGCCTACGAGCAGTACTTC | CASSPPDAYEQYF
. | TRBJ2-7 | TRBV20-1 | . | TGCAGTGCTAGAGATTCTAGCGTGGGATTCTACGAGCAGTACTTC | CSARDSSVGFYEQYF